This TCR beta chain is drawn from a study of blood T cell repertoires in COVID-19. This CDR3 has 14 amino acids. Germline CDR1 and CDR2: KGHSH and LQKENI. The V end was cut by 2 bases, the J end by 1 base, with 8 bases between. Original processing methods: Amplified reference gene primers provided the basis for estimating nucleated cell counts. Generated by immunoSEQ multiplex PCR, the TCRdb table keeps only in-frame clones and is missing some. V, J and clone size derive from that table, while D and trimming were established from the DNA sequence. This sample carries 150,000 to 180,000 clones, roughly four fifths of them seen once, and the ten largest clones take 9.5% to 13%.

Sequencing was performed on peripheral blood. The V and J genes are TRBV18 and TRBJ1-1; D not certain. The receptor comes from a woman aged 55-70 years with COVID-19, enrolled during active disease. The CDR3 loop is CASSPWGENTEAFF. DNA of the CDR3: TGTGCCAGCTCACCATGGGGAGAGAACACTGAAGCTTTCTTT.